These 16 T cell receptor beta chains came from one sample sequenced in a study of OX40 agonist ivuxolimab in advanced cancers. The table came from immunoSEQ multiplex PCR; TCRdb's copy has only in-frame clones and leaves some out. The sample lists over 25,000 clones, 70% to 80% occurring once. This sample comprised CD4+ or CD8+ T cells sorted from blood, obtained in a trial of the OX40 agonist ivuxolimab. Source of these receptors: an adult with an advanced solid tumor such as melanoma, head and neck, liver or kidney cancer.

The chain combines TRBV7-9 with TRBJ2-3; 8 positions agree with TRBD1. Germline trimming cut 5 bases from V and 2 bases from J; bases unmatched to any gene: 6. CDR3 length equals 15 residues. The germline gives CDR1 SEHNR, CDR2 FQNEAQ (reference sequence). CDR3 nucleotide sequence: TGTGCCAGCAGCCCCCAGGGGGCTGCCACAGATACGCAGTATTTT. Amino acids: CASSPQGAATDTQYF.

The rearrangement joins TRBV19 to TRBJ2-7; 9 bases are a match to TRBD2. CDR1 and CDR2 (germline): LNHDA, SQIVND (reference sequence). The J segment lost 5 bases and the V segment lost 6 bases, leaving 5 bases of the junction unmatched. The CDR3 covers 13 residues. This CDR3 is CASRSGGLHEQYF. The CDR3 DNA reads TGTGCCAGTAGGAGCGGGGGGCTCCACGAGCAGTACTTC. The variable domain in full, completed from reference TRBV19 and TRBJ2-7, reads DGGITQSPKYLFRKEGQNVTLSCEQNLNHDAMYWYRQDPGQGLRLIYYSQIVNDFQKGDIAEGYSVSREKKESFPLTVTSAQKNPTAFYLCASRSGGLHEQYFGPGTRLTVT.

The CDR3: CASSFSSVSSYNEQFF. DNA of the CDR3: TGTGCCAGCAGCTTTTCTAGCGTCAGCTCCTACAATGAGCAGTTCTTC. The J gene is TRBJ2-1, the V gene TRBV11-3; TRBD2 might be the D (6 bases). The CDR3 loop spans 16 amino acids. CDR1 SGHNT and CDR2 YENEEA come from the germline V gene. V lost 3 bases and J lost 0, with 12 bases in between.

The rearrangement uses TRBV6-6 and TRBJ2-5, with D possibly being TRBD2 (6 bases). V lost 10 bases to trimming and J lost 5 bases, with 17 bases between them. Germline CDR1 reads MNHNY; CDR2 reads SVGAGI (reference sequence). The CDR3 covers 13 residues. In DNA form, the CDR3 reads TGTGCCACTCAAGGGGAGGTCGGCGAGACCCAGTACTTC. Translation gives CATQGEVGETQYF.

The chain carries TRBV12-5 and TRBJ2-7; 10 bases line up with TRBD2. There are 16 residues in the CDR3. Unmatched junction bases numbered 4, after V lost 1 base and J lost 1 base. The germline V gene has CDR1 LGHNT and CDR2 FRNRAP. The CDR3: CASGLAGLADSYEQYF. Here the CDR3 DNA reads TGTGCTAGTGGTTTGGCCGGACTAGCGGATTCCTACGAGCAGTACTTC.

The CDR3 sequence is CASSLPWLGDQPQHF. Here the CDR3 DNA reads TGTGCCAGCAGTTTGCCATGGTTGGGGGATCAGCCCCAGCATTTT. The rearrangement uses TRBV28 and TRBJ1-5; D might be TRBD1 (5 bases). CDR1 and CDR2 from the germline V gene are MDHEN and SYDVKM. The CDR3 spans 15 residues. V was clipped by 3 bases and J by 5 bases, with 14 bases between them.

This chain connects TRBV18 to TRBJ1-5; maybe TRBD1 (5 bases). The CDR3 runs 18 residues. Germline assignment: CDR1 KGHSH and CDR2 LQKENI. The germline V and J ends were trimmed by 5 bases and 2 bases, with 22 bases remaining between them. CDR3 sequence (DNA): TGTGCCAGCTCAGGGCGCTTCTGGGACGCCTTCGGCAATCAGCCCCAGCATTTT. This translates into CASSGRFWDAFGNQPQHF.

The V and J genes are TRBV2 and TRBJ1-2; 8 bases line up with TRBD1. Trimming took 11 bases from V and 4 from J; bases not matched to a gene: 9. The CDR3 sequence is 13 residues long. Germline V gene sequence: CDR1 SNHLY, CDR2 FYNNEI. The CDR3: CAGQGAGLYGYTF. CDR3 in DNA: TGTGCCGGTCAGGGGGCTGGGCTCTATGGCTACACCTTC.

This chain joins TRBV29-1 and TRBJ2-7; D gene uncertain. CDR1 and CDR2 (germline): SQVTM, ANQGSEA. The CDR3 contains 13 residues. Deletions cut 6 bases from V and 0 bases from J, with 12 bases between. The chain's CDR3 is CSVRWAFSYEQYF. The DNA for the CDR3 is TGCAGCGTCCGGTGGGCGTTCTCCTACGAGCAGTACTTC.

This chain uses TRBV19 with TRBJ2-7; TRBD2 matches at 13 bases. With 5 bases clipped from V and 2 bases from J, the junction kept 3 bases outside the gene matches. This CDR3 has 15 residues. CDR1 is LNHDA, CDR2 SQIVND, per germline (reference sequence). Written as DNA, the CDR3 is TGTGCCAGTAGTTTGGGACTAGCGGGACCCTACGAGCAGTACTTC. The encoded protein is CASSLGLAGPYEQYF.

This clone was counted at least ten times. The chain is built from TRBV7-8 and TRBJ1-1; the D is unclear. The V end was cut by 1 base, the J end by 3 bases, with 9 bases between. Per the germline V gene, CDR1 is SGHVS and CDR2 is FQNEAQ. CDR3 size: 14 residues. In DNA form, the CDR3 reads TGTGCCAGCAGCTTAGATATGATTGACACTGAAGCTTTCTTT. Its translation is CASSLDMIDTEAFF.

The chain has TRBV18 and TRBJ2-1, with D hard to call. Germline assignment: CDR1 KGHSH and CDR2 LQKENI. The germline V and J ends were trimmed by 6 bases and 4 bases, with 7 bases remaining between them. CDR3 length equals 12 residues. CDR3 DNA: TGTGCCAGCTCCCCCGGTTACAATGAGCAGTTCTTC. It yields the protein CASSPGYNEQFF.

This clone is deemed medium-sized. The chain couples TRBV19 to TRBJ1-1; D is perhaps TRBD1 (6 bases). Trimming left V 1 base short and J 3 bases short, with 15 bases between. The germline CDR1 and CDR2 sequences are LNHDA and SQIVND (reference sequence). This CDR3 region has 16 residues. The CDR3 DNA reads TGTGCCAGTAGTATAGGGGCAGGGGAGGTGGACACTGAAGCTTTCTTT. As protein: CASSIGAGEVDTEAFF.

This clone was observed a single time. The V gene is TRBV29-1, the J gene TRBJ1-2; D may be TRBD1 (5 bases). Per the germline V gene, CDR1 is SQVTM and CDR2 is ANQGSEA. Trimming took 6 bases from V and 2 from J, leaving 16 bases between them. The CDR3 loop spans 14 amino acids. This CDR3 is CSVESGTTNYGYTF. CDR3 DNA: TGCAGCGTGGAATCCGGGACCACGAACTATGGCTACACCTTC.

This chain connects TRBV7-2 to TRBJ2-3, with 7 positions matching TRBD1. This CDR3 has 15 amino acids. Trimming took 5 bases from V and 6 from J; bases not matched to a gene: 11. From germline, CDR1 is SGHTA and CDR2 FQGNSA. The CDR3 bases are TGTGCCAGCAGCCTAGAGGGGGCCCGGCCGGATACGCAGTATTTT. This codes for CASSLEGARPDTQYF.

V gene TRBV7-2 combines with J gene TRBJ1-4, with TRBD1 matching over 9 bases. CDR1 SGHTA and CDR2 FQGNSA come from the germline V gene. The CDR3 extends over 17 amino acids. V trimming: 1 base; J trimming: 2 bases; junction bases outside the gene matches: 5. CDR3 amino acids: CASSLVGQGFTNEKLFF. CDR3 in DNA: TGTGCCAGCAGCTTAGTGGGACAGGGTTTCACTAATGAAAAACTGTTTTTT.